These T cell receptor beta chains were read from a single sample in a study of OX40 agonist ivuxolimab in advanced cancers. Profiling relied on immunoSEQ multiplex PCR, and the TCRdb table lists in-frame clones only, not all of them. The repertoire consists of roughly 75,000 clones, with under 95% occurring once and the leading ten covering around 0.39%. The sample consisted of CD4+ or CD8+ T cells sorted from blood, taken in a trial of the OX40 agonist ivuxolimab. These receptors were obtained from an adult with an advanced solid tumor such as melanoma, head and neck, liver or kidney cancer. CDR3s include the opening cysteine and the closing phenylalanine or tryptophan. Each record gives: V gene, D gene, clone size, J gene, CDR3 protein, CDR3 DNA. The D gene is left open where the match is weak. Clone size is shown for a subset of rows, as once, few, many or a class of expanded clone.

TRBV28	.	.	TRBJ2-7	CASSLLGYEQYF	TGTGCCAGCAGTTTGTTAGGGTACGAGCAGTACTTC
TRBV27	TRBD1	.	TRBJ2-7	CASSRQGGPYEQYF	TGTGCCAGCAGTCGGCAAGGGGGCCCCTACGAGCAGTACTTC
TRBV10-3	TRBD1	.	TRBJ2-3	CAISTTGGDTDTQYF	TGTGCCATCAGTACGACAGGGGGCGACACAGATACGCAGTATTTT
TRBV10-3	.	.	TRBJ1-3	CAISEGTGKTIYF	TGTGCCATCTCGGAAGGGACCGGGAAAACCATATATTTT
TRBV21-1	.	.	TRBJ2-2	CASSKASGNHSGELFF	TGTGCCAGCAGCAAAGCTAGCGGGAATCACAGCGGGGAGCTGTTTTTT
TRBV4-2	TRBD2	.	TRBJ2-7	CASSQDRGGSAEQYF	TGTGCCAGCAGCCAAGACCGGGGGGGGTCGGCCGAGCAGTACTTC
TRBV29-1	.	.	TRBJ1-1	CSGNRENTEAFF	TGCAGCGGAAACAGGGAGAACACTGAAGCTTTCTTT
TRBV5-1	TRBD2	few	TRBJ2-1	CASSLDPSGTYNEQFF	TGCGCCAGCAGCTTGGACCCTAGCGGGACCTACAATGAGCAGTTCTTC
TRBV29-1	TRBD2	once	TRBJ2-3	CSVEAGGASVDTQYF	TGCAGCGTTGAAGCCGGGGGGGCCTCGGTAGATACGCAGTATTTT
TRBV7-6	.	.	TRBJ1-5	CASSKDGGQPQHF	TGTGCCAGCAGCAAAGACGGGGGTCAGCCCCAGCATTTT
TRBV19	.	.	TRBJ1-2	CASSIPSTTSYGYTF	TGTGCCAGTAGTATCCCCTCGACAACCAGCTATGGCTACACCTTC
TRBV6-1	.	once	TRBJ2-7	CASGRTVPYEQYF	TGTGCCAGCGGACGGACAGTCCCCTACGAGCAGTACTTC
TRBV27	TRBD2	.	TRBJ2-1	CASSIDTSGRSNEQFF	TGTGCCAGCAGTATCGACACTAGCGGGAGATCTAATGAGCAGTTCTTC
TRBV7-2	.	once	TRBJ2-3	CASSPAGGSYTQYF	TGTGCCAGCAGCCCCGCTGGAGGGTCATATACGCAGTATTTT
TRBV27	TRBD2	once	TRBJ2-5	CASSLGGGRGETQYF	TGTGCCAGCAGTTTGGGTGGCGGGAGGGGGGAGACCCAGTACTTC
TRBV30	TRBD1	.	TRBJ1-5	CAWSRQGGSNQPQHF	TGTGCCTGGAGTCGACAGGGGGGGAGCAATCAGCCCCAGCATTTT
TRBV7-2	TRBD2	.	TRBJ2-7	CASSFSLRGVTGNYEQYF	TGTGCCAGCAGCTTTAGCCTCCGGGGGGTTACGGGGAACTACGAGCAGTACTTC
TRBV2	.	.	TRBJ1-1	CASSPMTKMNTEAFF	TGTGCCAGCAGTCCCATGACAAAGATGAACACTGAAGCTTTCTTT
TRBV6-6	.	.	TRBJ2-5	CASSRAAQETQYF	TGTGCCAGCAGTCGGGCAGCGCAAGAGACCCAGTACTTC
TRBV5-1	TRBD2	.	TRBJ2-5	CASSLTSGGQETQYF	TGCGCCAGCAGCTTGACTAGCGGGGGCCAAGAGACCCAGTACTTC
TRBV13	.	.	TRBJ2-5	CASSPLPARAGETQYF	TGTGCCAGCAGCCCGCTTCCAGCGAGGGCCGGGGAGACCCAGTACTTC
TRBV14	.	few	TRBJ2-5	CASSRRGREGETQYF	TGTGCCAGCAGCCGCAGGGGCAGGGAGGGTGAGACCCAGTACTTC
TRBV27	.	.	TRBJ2-3	CASSNDRTDTQYF	TGTGCCAGCAGTAACGACCGAACAGATACGCAGTATTTT
TRBV4-1	TRBD1	.	TRBJ2-7	CASSLISGQGPNEQYF	TGCGCCAGCAGCCTAATCTCGGGACAGGGTCCCAACGAGCAGTACTTC
TRBV10-2	TRBD2	few	TRBJ2-7	CASSDRAGGPSEQYF	TGCGCCAGCAGTGATCGAGCGGGAGGGCCGAGCGAGCAGTACTTC
TRBV7-6	TRBD1	.	TRBJ1-6	CASSSGQDYNSPLHF	TGTGCCAGCAGCTCCGGACAGGACTATAATTCACCCCTCCACTTT
TRBV18	TRBD1	.	TRBJ2-5	CASSPRTGGGQETQYF	TGTGCCAGCTCACCTCGGACAGGGGGCGGTCAAGAGACCCAGTACTTC
TRBV27	.	.	TRBJ2-7	CASSLDPPLGEQYF	TGTGCCAGCAGTTTGGATCCCCCCCTAGGCGAGCAGTACTTC
TRBV10-3	.	.	TRBJ2-1	CAISEGPVGFF	TGTGCCATCAGTGAAGGACCTGTGGGGTTCTTC
TRBV7-8	TRBD1	.	TRBJ2-5	CASSLGQGAVQETQYF	TGTGCCAGCAGCTTGGGACAGGGCGCTGTGCAAGAGACCCAGTACTTC
TRBV7-2	.	.	TRBJ2-7	CASSLAPYYEQYF	TGTGCCAGCAGCTTAGCCCCCTACTACGAGCAGTACTTC
TRBV7-8	.	.	TRBJ2-5	CASSLGSRAMGTQYF	TGTGCCAGCAGCTTAGGAAGCAGGGCCATGGGGACCCAGTACTTC
TRBV14	.	once	TRBJ1-1	CASSPQRGNTEAFF	TGTGCCAGCAGCCCCCAAAGGGGGAACACTGAAGCTTTCTTT
TRBV28	.	.	TRBJ1-2	CASSPGGYYGYTF	TGTGCCAGCAGTCCGGGGGGTTATTATGGCTACACCTTC
TRBV6-1	.	.	TRBJ2-5	CASSFSTGRETQYF	TGTGCCAGCAGTTTCTCGACAGGGAGGGAGACCCAGTACTTC
TRBV5-1	.	.	TRBJ2-2	CASSLLSGVNTGELFF	TGCGCCAGCAGCTTGTTATCAGGGGTGAACACCGGGGAGCTGTTTTTT
TRBV7-9	.	.	TRBJ1-5	CASSAQGGQPQHF	TGTGCCAGCAGCGCACAGGGCGGTCAGCCCCAGCATTTT
TRBV30	.	.	TRBJ1-6	CAWGHRESPLHF	TGTGCCTGGGGACACCGTGAATCACCCCTCCACTTT
TRBV7-2	TRBD2	.	TRBJ2-3	CASSLAGGYTDTQYF	TGTGCCAGCAGCTTAGCGGGGGGGTACACAGATACGCAGTATTTT
TRBV7-9	TRBD2	.	TRBJ2-3	CASSGRGADTQYF	TGTGCCAGCAGCGGGAGGGGAGCAGATACGCAGTATTTT
TRBV28	.	.	TRBJ2-2	CASISAGGTGELFF	TGTGCCAGCATCTCAGCCGGGGGAACCGGGGAGCTGTTTTTT
TRBV19	.	.	TRBJ2-1	CASSKLESRVNEQFF	TGTGCCAGTAGTAAACTCGAATCGCGGGTCAATGAGCAGTTCTTC
TRBV7-2	.	.	TRBJ2-1	CASSLALRVNEQFF	TGTGCCAGCAGCTTAGCGTTGAGGGTCAATGAGCAGTTCTTC